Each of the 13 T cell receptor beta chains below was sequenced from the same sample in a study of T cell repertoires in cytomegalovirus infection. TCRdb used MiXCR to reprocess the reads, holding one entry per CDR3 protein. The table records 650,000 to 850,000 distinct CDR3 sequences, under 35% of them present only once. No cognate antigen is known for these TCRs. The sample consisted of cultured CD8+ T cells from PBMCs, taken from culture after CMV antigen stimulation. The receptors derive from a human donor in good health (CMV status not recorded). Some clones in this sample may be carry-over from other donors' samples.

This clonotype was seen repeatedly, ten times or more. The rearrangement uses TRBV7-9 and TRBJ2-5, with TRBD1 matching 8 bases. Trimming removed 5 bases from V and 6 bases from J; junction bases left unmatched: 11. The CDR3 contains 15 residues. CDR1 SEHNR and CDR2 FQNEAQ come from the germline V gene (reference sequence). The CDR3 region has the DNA TGTGCCAGCAGCCCCCCGGGACAGGCAGTCCAGACCCAGTACTTC. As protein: CASSPPGQAVQTQYF. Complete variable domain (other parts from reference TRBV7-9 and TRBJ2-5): DTGVSQNPRHKITKRGQNVTFRCDPISEHNRLYWYRQTLGQGPEFLTYFQNEAQLEKSRLLSDRFSAERPKGSFSTLEIQRTEQGDSAMYLCASSPPGQAVQTQYFGPGTRLLVL.

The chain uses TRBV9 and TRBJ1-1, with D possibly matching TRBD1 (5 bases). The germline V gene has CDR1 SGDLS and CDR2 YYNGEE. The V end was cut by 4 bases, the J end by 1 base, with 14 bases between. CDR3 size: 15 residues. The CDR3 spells CASSPWDAENTEAFF. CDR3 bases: TGTGCCAGCAGCCCCTGGGACGCAGAGAACACTGAAGCTTTCTTT.

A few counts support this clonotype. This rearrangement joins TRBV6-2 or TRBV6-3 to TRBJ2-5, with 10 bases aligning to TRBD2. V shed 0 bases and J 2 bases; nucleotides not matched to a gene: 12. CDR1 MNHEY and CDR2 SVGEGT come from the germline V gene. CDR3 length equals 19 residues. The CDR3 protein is CASSYSSLAGGRRQETQYF. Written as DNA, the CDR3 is TGTGCCAGCAGTTACTCGTCGTTAGCGGGGGGACGGAGGCAAGAGACCCAGTACTTC.

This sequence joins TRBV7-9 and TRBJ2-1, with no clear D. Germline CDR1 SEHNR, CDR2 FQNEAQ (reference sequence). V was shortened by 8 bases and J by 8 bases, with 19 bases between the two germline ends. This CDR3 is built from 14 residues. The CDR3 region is CASGPWQVIYEQFF. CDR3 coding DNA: TGTGCCAGCGGCCCATGGCAGGTAATTTATGAGCAGTTCTTC.

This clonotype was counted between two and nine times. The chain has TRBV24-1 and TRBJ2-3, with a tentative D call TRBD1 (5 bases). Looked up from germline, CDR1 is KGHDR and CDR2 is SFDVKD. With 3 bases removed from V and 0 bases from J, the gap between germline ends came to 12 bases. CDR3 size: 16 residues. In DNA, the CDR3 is TGTGCCACCAGTGATACTCGGACAACTAGCACAGATACGCAGTATTTT. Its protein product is CATSDTRTTSTDTQYF.

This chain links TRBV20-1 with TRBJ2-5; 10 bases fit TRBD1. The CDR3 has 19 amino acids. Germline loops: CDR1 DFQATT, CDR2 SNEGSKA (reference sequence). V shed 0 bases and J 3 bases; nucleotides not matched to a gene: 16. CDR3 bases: TGCAGTGCTAGAGAGAGGCTTCCCGGGACAGGGGTGGGGAAAGAGACCCAGTACTTC. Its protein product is CSARERLPGTGVGKETQYF.

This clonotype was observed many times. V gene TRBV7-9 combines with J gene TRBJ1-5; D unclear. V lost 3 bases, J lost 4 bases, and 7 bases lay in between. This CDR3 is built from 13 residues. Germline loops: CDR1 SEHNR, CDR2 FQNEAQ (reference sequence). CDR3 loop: CASSFSGNQPQHF. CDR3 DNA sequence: TGTGCCAGCAGCTTTTCGGGGAATCAGCCCCAGCATTTT.

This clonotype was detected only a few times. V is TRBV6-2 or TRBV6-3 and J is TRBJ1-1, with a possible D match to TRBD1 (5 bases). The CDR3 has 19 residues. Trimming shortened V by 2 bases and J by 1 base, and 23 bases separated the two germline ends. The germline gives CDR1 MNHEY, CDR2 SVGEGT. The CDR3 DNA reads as TGTGCCAGCAGTTACGGTTTGGTATGGGGGATCGGAGAGAACACTGAAGCTTTCTTT. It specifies CASSYGLVWGIGENTEAFF.

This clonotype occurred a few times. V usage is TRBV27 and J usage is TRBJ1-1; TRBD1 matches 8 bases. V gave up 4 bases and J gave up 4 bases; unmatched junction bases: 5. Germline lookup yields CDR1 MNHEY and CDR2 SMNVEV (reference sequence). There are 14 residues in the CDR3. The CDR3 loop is CASSSRQGLTEAFF. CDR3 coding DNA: TGTGCCAGCAGTTCGCGACAGGGGCTCACTGAAGCTTTCTTT.

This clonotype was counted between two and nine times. CDR3 amino acids: CASSTTPNSYEQYF. The CDR3 DNA is TGCGCCAGCAGCACAACTCCCAACTCCTACGAGCAGTACTTC. This chain connects TRBV5-1 to TRBJ2-7; D remains ambiguous. The CDR3 covers 14 residues. In germline, CDR1 is SGHRS, CDR2 YFSETQ. Trimming took off 4 bases at V and 0 bases at J, with 11 bases between the two ends.

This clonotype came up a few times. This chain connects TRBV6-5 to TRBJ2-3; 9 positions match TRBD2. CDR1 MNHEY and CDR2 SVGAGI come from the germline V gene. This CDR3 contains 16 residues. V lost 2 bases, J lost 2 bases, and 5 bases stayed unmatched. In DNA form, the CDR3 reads TGTGCCAGCAGTTACGAAGCGGGGGGATACACAGATACGCAGTATTTT. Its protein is CASSYEAGGYTDTQYF.

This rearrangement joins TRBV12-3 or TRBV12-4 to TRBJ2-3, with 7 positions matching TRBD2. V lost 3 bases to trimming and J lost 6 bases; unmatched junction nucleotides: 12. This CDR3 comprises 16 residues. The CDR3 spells CASSFGGGVIGDTQYF. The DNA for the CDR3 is TGTGCCAGCAGTTTTGGGGGGGGGGTTATTGGCGATACGCAGTATTTT.

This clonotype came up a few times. The CDR3 spells CASNIKAGHSYEQYF. CDR3 in DNA: TGTGCCAGTAACATCAAGGCAGGACACTCCTACGAGCAGTACTTC. The chain has TRBV19 and TRBJ2-7; tentatively, D is TRBD1 (5 bases). The V end was cut by 7 bases, the J end by 0 bases, with 16 bases between. The CDR3 has 15 residues. Germline V gives CDR1 LNHDA, CDR2 SQIVND (reference sequence).